The next 9 T cell receptor beta chains were all read from a single sample in a study of early T cells in non-severe SARS-CoV-2 infection. Each CDR3 protein gets one entry after TCRdb re-called the 5' RACE reads with MiXCR. The sample consists of 48,000 or so distinct CDR3 sequences, approximately 6% of them appearing once. The sample here was whole blood, taken at baseline. These receptors were obtained from an adult who was a healthcare worker with PCR-confirmed SARS-CoV-2 infection or an uninfected control (not recorded which).

This clonotype showed up many times. The chain recombines TRBV6-5 with TRBJ2-7, with 7 bases fitting TRBD1. The J segment lost 1 base and the V segment lost 6 bases, leaving 12 bases of the junction unmatched. This CDR3 is 16 amino acids long. The V gene's germline CDR1 is MNHEY and CDR2 SVGAGI. This CDR3 reads CASSSPGTADSYEQYF. Written as DNA, the CDR3 is TGTGCCAGCAGCTCTCCCGGGACAGCCGATTCCTACGAGCAGTACTTC.

The sample holds many counts of this clonotype. The CDR3 bases are TGTGCCAGCAGTGCCTACAGGGGCTCCCTGCGGGAAAAACTGTTTTTT. This sequence encodes CASSAYRGSLREKLFF. This chain uses TRBV12-3 or TRBV12-4 with TRBJ1-4; 7 positions match TRBD1. The CDR3 runs 16 residues. V lost 5 bases and J lost 8; bases outside the gene matches: 14.

In this sample, this clonotype turned up a few times. V is TRBV7-9 and J is TRBJ1-2; possibly TRBD1 for D (5 bases). V gave up 5 bases and J gave up 4 bases, with 14 bases separating them. This CDR3 has 14 residues. In germline, CDR1 is SEHNR, CDR2 FQNEAQ (reference sequence). The CDR3 loop is CASSVGDGRYGYTF. CDR3 sequence (DNA): TGTGCCAGCAGCGTCGGGGACGGCCGCTATGGCTACACCTTC. Drawing the rest from reference TRBV7-9 and TRBJ1-2, the complete variable domain is DTGVSQNPRHKITKRGQNVTFRCDPISEHNRLYWYRQTLGQGPEFLTYFQNEAQLEKSRLLSDRFSAERPKGSFSTLEIQRTEQGDSAMYLCASSVGDGRYGYTFGSGTRLTVV.

This clonotype was detected only a few times. The chain has TRBV19 and TRBJ1-5; D remains unclear. V was cut by 3 bases and J by 0 bases, with 9 bases left in between. The germline CDR1 and CDR2 sequences are LNHDA and SQIVND (reference sequence). CDR3 length equals 15 residues. CDR3 coding DNA: TGTGCCAGTAGTATGGGAGCCTATAGCAATCAGCCCCAGCATTTT. It is translated as CASSMGAYSNQPQHF.

The chain recombines TRBV28 with TRBJ2-5; D gene uncertain. CDR3 length equals 12 residues. Germline V CDR1 and CDR2: MDHEN, SYDVKM. The ends were cut back, 5 bases at V and 7 bases at J, with 11 bases in the middle. The CDR3 loop is CASSHGDRTQYF. CDR3 coding DNA: TGTGCCAGCAGTCATGGGGATCGGACCCAGTACTTC.

This clonotype turned up a few times. The genes are TRBV20-1 and TRBJ2-2; 9 bases are a match to TRBD2. This CDR3 has 17 amino acids. Trimming took 2 bases from V and 6 from J; bases not matched to a gene: 13. From germline, CDR1 is DFQATT and CDR2 SNEGSKA (reference sequence). CDR3: CSARLSGSRRNAGELFF. CDR3 coding DNA: TGCAGTGCTAGACTTAGCGGGAGTAGGCGGAATGCCGGGGAGCTGTTTTTT.

The chain joins TRBV3-1 to TRBJ2-2; unclear D gene. The germline gives CDR1 LGHDT, CDR2 YNNKEL (reference sequence). Trimming shortened V by 0 bases and J by 4 bases, and 9 bases separated the two germline ends. CDR3 length: 15 amino acids. CDR3 sequence reads: CASSQEGRPTGELFF. For the CDR3, the DNA is TGTGCCAGCAGCCAAGAGGGCAGGCCCACCGGGGAGCTGTTTTTT.

This clonotype was seen a handful of times. This rearrangement joins TRBV10-1 to TRBJ2-3, with 10 bases that match TRBD2. The CDR3 is made up of 15 amino acids. V lost 5 bases to trimming and J lost 2 bases; unmatched junction nucleotides: 4. Looked up from germline, CDR1 is WNHNN and CDR2 is SYGVQD (reference sequence). The CDR3 is CASSSSGRVTDTQYF. The CDR3, as DNA: TGCGCCAGCAGTTCCAGCGGGAGGGTCACAGATACGCAGTATTTT.

This clonotype was picked up many times. This chain connects TRBV5-1 to TRBJ2-3; either TRBD1 or TRBD2 may supply D (5 bases each). CDR3 size: 15 residues. Trimming stripped 4 bases from V and 4 bases from J, with 16 bases between. Germline values: CDR1 SGHRS, CDR2 YFSETQ. The CDR3: CASSTGTRLPDTQYF. The CDR3 nucleotides read TGCGCCAGCAGCACCGGGACCCGCCTACCAGATACGCAGTATTTT. The whole variable domain, filled in from reference TRBV5-1 and TRBJ2-3, reads KAGVTQTPRYLIKTRGQQVTLSCSPISGHRSVSWYQQTPGQGLQFLFEYFSETQRNKGNFPGRFSGRQFSNSRSEMNVSTLELGDSALYLCASSTGTRLPDTQYFGPGTRLTVL.